The rows below give T cell receptor beta chains drawn from one sample of a study of post-analysis software for immune sequencing data. TCRdb processed the PCR reads anew with MiXCR; each CDR3 protein has one entry. The sample records hundreds of thousands of distinct CDR3 sequences, roughly 58% being singletons. Sample: blood. These receptor sequences come from a girl aged 10 to 17 with multiple sclerosis. CDR3s include the opening cysteine and the closing phenylalanine or tryptophan. D genes are given only for firm matches. Expanded clones get a size class; other rows say once, few or many, or leave the size out.

CDR3 DNA: TGTGCCAGCAGCTTAGCTTTACAAAACTATGGCTACACCTTC
CDR3 protein: CASSLALQNYGYTF
V gene: TRBV7-9
clone size: -
J gene: TRBJ1-2
D gene: -

CDR3 DNA: TGCAGTGCTAGAGAGATGGGCAGGGGGACCTACGAGCAGTACTTC
CDR3 protein: CSAREMGRGTYEQYF
V gene: TRBV20-1
clone size: -
J gene: TRBJ2-7
D gene: TRBD1

CDR3 DNA: TGCGCCAGCAGCTTGCGGCGGGGGGAGGGAAGTGAGCAGTTCTTC
CDR3 protein: CASSLRRGEGSEQFF
V gene: TRBV5-1
clone size: -
J gene: TRBJ2-1
D gene: TRBD2

CDR3 DNA: TGCGCCAGCAGCCTGACTAGCGGGGTAGCAGATACGCAGTATTTT
CDR3 protein: CASSLTSGVADTQYF
V gene: TRBV5-1
clone size: -
J gene: TRBJ2-3
D gene: TRBD2

CDR3 DNA: TGTGCCAGCAGCGCCTATCTGGACGGCTTCTATGGCTACACCTTC
CDR3 protein: CASSAYLDGFYGYTF
V gene: TRBV7-2
clone size: once
J gene: TRBJ1-2
D gene: -

CDR3 DNA: TGTGCCACCCCCCTAGGGGGAGGGAAGGGCTACACCTTC
CDR3 protein: CATPLGGGKGYTF
V gene: TRBV6-8
clone size: few
J gene: TRBJ1-2
D gene: -

CDR3 DNA: TGTGCCAGCAGCTTAGGGATTTTCTATGGCTACACCTTC
CDR3 protein: CASSLGIFYGYTF
V gene: TRBV11-2
clone size: -
J gene: TRBJ1-2
D gene: -

CDR3 DNA: TGTGCCAGCAGTTACCCGACCTGGCGGACAGGGGGTTCTGGGGCCAACGTCCTGACTTTC
CDR3 protein: CASSYPTWRTGGSGANVLTF
V gene: TRBV6-2/TRBV6-3
clone size: -
J gene: TRBJ2-6
D gene: TRBD1

CDR3 DNA: TGCAGTGCTAGAGATTTGGCCCGGGTAACTGGCTACACCTTC
CDR3 protein: CSARDLARVTGYTF
V gene: TRBV20-1
clone size: -
J gene: TRBJ1-2
D gene: -

CDR3 DNA: TGTGCCAGCAGCCCCTGGGACTTGCGCGAGCAGTACTTC
CDR3 protein: CASSPWDLREQYF
V gene: TRBV14
clone size: few
J gene: TRBJ2-7
D gene: -

CDR3 DNA: TGTGCCAGCAGTCATCGACAGGGGGCGGGGTTCTCTGGGGCCAACGTCCTGACTTTC
CDR3 protein: CASSHRQGAGFSGANVLTF
V gene: TRBV6-5
clone size: few
J gene: TRBJ2-6
D gene: TRBD1

CDR3 DNA: TGCAGTGCTAGTCGTTGGAGACTCGGAGAGACCCAGTACTTC
CDR3 protein: CSASRWRLGETQYF
V gene: TRBV20-1
clone size: few
J gene: TRBJ2-5
D gene: -

CDR3 DNA: TGCAGTGCTCCAGACAGGAACAGAGGCTACACCTTC
CDR3 protein: CSAPDRNRGYTF
V gene: TRBV20-1
clone size: few
J gene: TRBJ1-2
D gene: -

CDR3 DNA: TGTGCCAGCAGCTCCCGGACAGTCTACAATGAGCAGTTCTTC
CDR3 protein: CASSSRTVYNEQFF
V gene: TRBV5-8
clone size: once
J gene: TRBJ2-1
D gene: -

CDR3 DNA: TGCAGTGCTAGAGACGGGACAGGGGTGTCGTACGAGCAGTACTTC
CDR3 protein: CSARDGTGVSYEQYF
V gene: TRBV20-1
clone size: -
J gene: TRBJ2-7
D gene: TRBD1

CDR3 DNA: TGTGCCAGCAGCTTCGGTTCGATAGGGGACGACGAGCAGTACTTC
CDR3 protein: CASSFGSIGDDEQYF
V gene: TRBV7-9
clone size: -
J gene: TRBJ2-7
D gene: -

CDR3 DNA: TGTGCCAGCCTACCCCAGCCGGGACTAGCGGGAGTGTTGTTCTTC
CDR3 protein: CASLPQPGLAGVLFF
V gene: TRBV27
clone size: few
J gene: TRBJ2-1
D gene: TRBD2

CDR3 DNA: TGTGCCAGCAGCTCATCTTTCACGAGCGGCTACACCTTC
CDR3 protein: CASSSSFTSGYTF
V gene: TRBV7-8
clone size: -
J gene: TRBJ1-2
D gene: -

CDR3 DNA: TGTGCCAGCAGCCAACGCGGGCCTACTTATGGCTACACCTTC
CDR3 protein: CASSQRGPTYGYTF
V gene: TRBV3-1
clone size: -
J gene: TRBJ1-2
D gene: -

CDR3 DNA: TGCGCCACCCAGGAAGGGGCGGAAGAGACCCAGTACTTC
CDR3 protein: CATQEGAEETQYF
V gene: TRBV5-1
clone size: few
J gene: TRBJ2-5
D gene: -

CDR3 DNA: TGCGCCAGCAGCTTGGCGGGACAGGGAAAGACCCAGTACTTC
CDR3 protein: CASSLAGQGKTQYF
V gene: TRBV5-1
clone size: -
J gene: TRBJ2-5
D gene: TRBD1

CDR3 DNA: TGCAGTGCTAGAGATATGCTAGCGGGGGGAAACATAGCCAAAAACATTCAGTACTTC
CDR3 protein: CSARDMLAGGNIAKNIQYF
V gene: TRBV20-1
clone size: few
J gene: TRBJ2-4
D gene: TRBD2

CDR3 DNA: TGTGCCAGCAGTTACGGACTAGCGGGAGGGCATCGGGAGCAGTACTTC
CDR3 protein: CASSYGLAGGHREQYF
V gene: TRBV6-2/TRBV6-3
clone size: -
J gene: TRBJ2-7
D gene: TRBD2

CDR3 DNA: TGTGCCAGCAGTGGCAGAATTGACGAGCAGTTCTTC
CDR3 protein: CASSGRIDEQFF
V gene: TRBV25-1
clone size: -
J gene: TRBJ2-1
D gene: -

CDR3 DNA: TGTGCCAGCAGCCTCACTAGCGGGAGAAATAATGAGCAGTTCTTC
CDR3 protein: CASSLTSGRNNEQFF
V gene: TRBV7-6
clone size: -
J gene: TRBJ2-1
D gene: TRBD2

CDR3 DNA: TGTGCCAGCAAAGGACAGGGGGTTACATACGAGCAGTACTTC
CDR3 protein: CASKGQGVTYEQYF
V gene: TRBV25-1
clone size: -
J gene: TRBJ2-7
D gene: TRBD1

CDR3 DNA: TGTGCCCGCAGTTCCACTCGAGAGCAGTTCTTC
CDR3 protein: CARSSTREQFF
V gene: TRBV11-3
clone size: -
J gene: TRBJ2-1
D gene: -

CDR3 DNA: TGTGCCAGCTCAGAGGAGCGACAAGAGACCCAGTACTTC
CDR3 protein: CASSEERQETQYF
V gene: TRBV18
clone size: -
J gene: TRBJ2-5
D gene: -

CDR3 DNA: TGTGCCATCAGTGCCGAGGGGGGCTACACCTTC
CDR3 protein: CAISAEGGYTF
V gene: TRBV10-3
clone size: -
J gene: TRBJ1-2
D gene: -

CDR3 DNA: TGTGCCAGCAGTAGGGGACAGGAAGAGACCCAGTACTTC
CDR3 protein: CASSRGQEETQYF
V gene: TRBV2
clone size: few
J gene: TRBJ2-5
D gene: TRBD1

CDR3 DNA: TGTGCCAGCAGTTACTCGATACAGGAGGACTATGGCTACACCTTC
CDR3 protein: CASSYSIQEDYGYTF
V gene: TRBV6-5
clone size: few
J gene: TRBJ1-2
D gene: -

CDR3 DNA: TGCGCCAGCGGACTGGGGGGCGACTATGGCTACACCTTC
CDR3 protein: CASGLGGDYGYTF
V gene: TRBV5-1
clone size: -
J gene: TRBJ1-2
D gene: -

CDR3 DNA: TGTGCCAGCAGCCAGCCCCCCGCGACTAGCGGGAAAGGAGAGACCCAGTACTTC
CDR3 protein: CASSQPPATSGKGETQYF
V gene: TRBV3-1
clone size: -
J gene: TRBJ2-5
D gene: TRBD2

CDR3 DNA: TGTGCCAGCAGCCGCGACAGGGGCCCAGTCGGAGAGGGCCAGTACTTC
CDR3 protein: CASSRDRGPVGEGQYF
V gene: TRBV7-9
clone size: few
J gene: TRBJ2-5
D gene: TRBD1

CDR3 DNA: TGTGCCAGCAGTTTATCGGGACTAGCGGGATTGGGTCCCTACGAGCAGTACTTC
CDR3 protein: CASSLSGLAGLGPYEQYF
V gene: TRBV27
clone size: few
J gene: TRBJ2-7
D gene: TRBD2

CDR3 DNA: TGTGCCAGCAGCTTGGAAGGGGGGCGGCGGATAAAGGAGCAGTTCTTC
CDR3 protein: CASSLEGGRRIKEQFF
V gene: TRBV5-4
clone size: few
J gene: TRBJ2-1
D gene: -

CDR3 DNA: TGCGCCAGCAGTGAAAGGGCTAGCGGGGAGTCGTGGACGCAGTATTTT
CDR3 protein: CASSERASGESWTQYF
V gene: TRBV10-1
clone size: once
J gene: TRBJ2-3
D gene: TRBD2

CDR3 DNA: TGCAGTGCTAGAGATCCCTTGGCAGAACGGCACTATGGCTACACCTTC
CDR3 protein: CSARDPLAERHYGYTF
V gene: TRBV20-1
clone size: -
J gene: TRBJ1-2
D gene: -

CDR3 DNA: TGCGCCAGCAGCTGGGCAGAGGTGAAAGAGACCCAGTACTTC
CDR3 protein: CASSWAEVKETQYF
V gene: TRBV5-1
clone size: few
J gene: TRBJ2-5
D gene: -

CDR3 DNA: TGTGCCAGCAGTTTCGGAGGGTCTGGCTACACCTTC
CDR3 protein: CASSFGGSGYTF
V gene: TRBV12-3/TRBV12-4
clone size: -
J gene: TRBJ1-2
D gene: -

CDR3 DNA: TGTGCCAGCCGGACAGGGGAGCATCAGCCCCAGCATTTT
CDR3 protein: CASRTGEHQPQHF
V gene: TRBV6-2/TRBV6-3
clone size: -
J gene: TRBJ1-5
D gene: TRBD1

CDR3 DNA: TGCAGTGCTCCTCCAGCGGGAGGGTCCAAAAACATTCAGTACTTC
CDR3 protein: CSAPPAGGSKNIQYF
V gene: TRBV20-1
clone size: once
J gene: TRBJ2-4
D gene: TRBD2

CDR3 DNA: TGTGTGACCAGGAGTAGCTCCTCCTACGAGCAGTACTTC
CDR3 protein: CVTRSSSSYEQYF
V gene: TRBV6-2/TRBV6-3
clone size: -
J gene: TRBJ2-7
D gene: -

CDR3 DNA: TGCAGTGCTAGAGCGGGTGAACCAAATGAAAAACTGTTTTTT
CDR3 protein: CSARAGEPNEKLFF
V gene: TRBV20-1
clone size: few
J gene: TRBJ1-4
D gene: -

CDR3 DNA: TGTGCCAGCAGCCAAGAAAGGATACCTAACTATGGCAACACCTTC
CDR3 protein: CASSQERIPNYGNTF
V gene: TRBV14
clone size: -
J gene: TRBJ1-2
D gene: -

CDR3 DNA: TGTGCCAGCAGTTTAGGATTCTTCGAGCAGTACTTC
CDR3 protein: CASSLGFFEQYF
V gene: TRBV28
clone size: few
J gene: TRBJ2-7
D gene: -

CDR3 DNA: TGCGCCAGCAGCTCTCTAGCGGGAGCTTCCAACGAGCAGTACTTC
CDR3 protein: CASSSLAGASNEQYF
V gene: TRBV5-1
clone size: -
J gene: TRBJ2-7
D gene: TRBD2

CDR3 DNA: TGCGCCAGCAGCTTGGCCCCTAGCGGGGGCGGCAATGAGCAGTTCTTC
CDR3 protein: CASSLAPSGGGNEQFF
V gene: TRBV5-1
clone size: -
J gene: TRBJ2-1
D gene: TRBD2

CDR3 DNA: TGTGCCAGCAGCTTAGCCGGCGGACCAGAGCCCCAGTACTTC
CDR3 protein: CASSLAGGPEPQYF
V gene: TRBV11-2
clone size: -
J gene: TRBJ2-5
D gene: -

CDR3 DNA: TGTGCCAGCAGCGAACACAGGGATCCGAACTATGGCTACACCTTC
CDR3 protein: CASSEHRDPNYGYTF
V gene: TRBV9
clone size: -
J gene: TRBJ1-2
D gene: -

CDR3 DNA: TGCAGTGCAACGCATAGATGGGGCCTAGCGGGAGAACCGGGGGAGACCCAGTACTTC
CDR3 protein: CSATHRWGLAGEPGETQYF
V gene: TRBV20-1
clone size: -
J gene: TRBJ2-5
D gene: TRBD2